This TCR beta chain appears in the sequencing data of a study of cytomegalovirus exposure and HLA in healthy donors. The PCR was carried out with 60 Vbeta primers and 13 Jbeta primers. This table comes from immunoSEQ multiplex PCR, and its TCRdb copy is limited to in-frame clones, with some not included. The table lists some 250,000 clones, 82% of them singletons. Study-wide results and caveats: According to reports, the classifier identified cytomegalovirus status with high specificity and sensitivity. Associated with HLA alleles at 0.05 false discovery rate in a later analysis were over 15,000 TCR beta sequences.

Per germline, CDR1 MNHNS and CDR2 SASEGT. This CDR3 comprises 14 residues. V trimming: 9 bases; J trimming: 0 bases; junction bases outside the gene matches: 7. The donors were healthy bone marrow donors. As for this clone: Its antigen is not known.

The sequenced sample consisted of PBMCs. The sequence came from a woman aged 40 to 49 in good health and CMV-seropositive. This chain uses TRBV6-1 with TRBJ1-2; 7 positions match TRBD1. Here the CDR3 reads CASRGQASNYGYTF. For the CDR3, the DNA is TGTGCCAGTAGAGGACAGGCATCTAACTATGGCTACACCTTC.